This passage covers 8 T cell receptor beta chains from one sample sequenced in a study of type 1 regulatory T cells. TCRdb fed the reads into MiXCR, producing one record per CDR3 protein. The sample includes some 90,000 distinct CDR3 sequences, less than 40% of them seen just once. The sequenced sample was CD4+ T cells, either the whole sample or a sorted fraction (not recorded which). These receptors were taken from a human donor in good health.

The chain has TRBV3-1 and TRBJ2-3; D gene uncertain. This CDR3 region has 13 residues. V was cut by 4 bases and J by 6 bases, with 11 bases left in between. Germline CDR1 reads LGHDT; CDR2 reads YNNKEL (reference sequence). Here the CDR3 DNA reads TGTGCCAGCAGCCCCCTATCCGCGGATACGCAGTATTTT. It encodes CASSPLSADTQYF.

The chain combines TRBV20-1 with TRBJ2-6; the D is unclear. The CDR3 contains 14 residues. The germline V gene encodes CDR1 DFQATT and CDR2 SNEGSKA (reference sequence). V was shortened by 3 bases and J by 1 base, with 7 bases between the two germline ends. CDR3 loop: CSARPPSGANVLTF. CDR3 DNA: TGCAGTGCTAGGCCTCCATCTGGGGCCAACGTCCTGACTTTC.

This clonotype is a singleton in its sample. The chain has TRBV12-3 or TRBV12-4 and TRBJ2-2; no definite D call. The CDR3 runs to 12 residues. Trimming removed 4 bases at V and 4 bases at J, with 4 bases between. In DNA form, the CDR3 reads TGTGCCAGCAGTTGGGTCACCGGGGAGCTGTTTTTT. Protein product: CASSWVTGELFF.

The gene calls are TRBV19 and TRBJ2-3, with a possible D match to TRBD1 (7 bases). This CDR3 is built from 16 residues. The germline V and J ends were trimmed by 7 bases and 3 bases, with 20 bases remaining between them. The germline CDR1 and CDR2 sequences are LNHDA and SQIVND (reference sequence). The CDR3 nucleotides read TGTGCCAGTACCTATGGCATCCAGGGGGGTACAGATACGCAGTATTTT. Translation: CASTYGIQGGTDTQYF.

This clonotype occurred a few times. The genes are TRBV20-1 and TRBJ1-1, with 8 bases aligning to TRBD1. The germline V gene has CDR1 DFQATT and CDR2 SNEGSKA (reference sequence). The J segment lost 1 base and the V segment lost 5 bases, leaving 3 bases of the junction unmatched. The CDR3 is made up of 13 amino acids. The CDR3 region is CSAPGQANTEAFF. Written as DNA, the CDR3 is TGCAGTGCTCCGGGACAGGCGAACACTGAAGCTTTCTTT.

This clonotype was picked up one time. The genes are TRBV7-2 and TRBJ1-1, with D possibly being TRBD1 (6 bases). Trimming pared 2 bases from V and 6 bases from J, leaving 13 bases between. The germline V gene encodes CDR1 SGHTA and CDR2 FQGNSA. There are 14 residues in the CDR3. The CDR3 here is CASSLLQGVSEAFF. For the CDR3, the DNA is TGTGCCAGCAGCTTATTACAGGGCGTATCTGAAGCTTTCTTT.

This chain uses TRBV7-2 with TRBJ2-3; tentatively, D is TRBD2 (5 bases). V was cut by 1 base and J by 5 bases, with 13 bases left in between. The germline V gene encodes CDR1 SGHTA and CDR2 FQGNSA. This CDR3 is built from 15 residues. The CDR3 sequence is CASSLVFGGRDTQYF. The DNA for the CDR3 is TGTGCCAGCAGCTTAGTCTTTGGAGGAAGAGATACGCAGTATTTT.

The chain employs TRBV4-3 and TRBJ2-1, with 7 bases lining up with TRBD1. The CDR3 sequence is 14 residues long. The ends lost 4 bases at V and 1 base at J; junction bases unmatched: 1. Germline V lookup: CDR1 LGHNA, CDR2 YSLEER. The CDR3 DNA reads TGCGCCAGCAGCCCGGGACAGTCCTACAATGAGCAGTTCTTC. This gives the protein CASSPGQSYNEQFF.